This is a list of T cell receptor beta chains from one sample in a study of blood T cell repertoires in COVID-19. Generated by immunoSEQ multiplex PCR, the TCRdb table keeps only in-frame clones and is missing some. The data hold approximately 70,000 clones, with roughly 90% observed a single time. The sequenced material came from peripheral blood. Source of these receptors: a middle-aged man with COVID-19, enrolled during active disease. The CDR3 runs from the conserved cysteine through the conserved F or W.

J | V | CDR3
TRBJ2-1 | TRBV10-3 | CAIRDTSESYNEQFF
TRBJ1-2 | TRBV7-2 | CASSSRDSPLYTF
TRBJ1-1 | TRBV28 | CASSLLSGRAFF
TRBJ1-5 | TRBV6-5 | CASTSRAGRVQPQHF
TRBJ2-2 | TRBV30 | CAWSGHGGSGELFF
TRBJ2-1 | TRBV3-1/TRBV3-2 | CASSWVYSGGFHNEQFF
TRBJ2-1 | TRBV11-3 | CASSLGPGSEQFF
TRBJ1-1 | TRBV9 | CASSAPGRNTEAFF
TRBJ2-7 | TRBV18 | CASSPSVTSYEQYF
TRBJ1-5 | TRBV30 | CAWSSGVGQPQHF
TRBJ2-1 | TRBV6-4 | CASSRGTNEQFF
TRBJ2-1 | TRBV28 | CASSLIGVTYNEQFF
TRBJ1-1 | TRBV30 | CAWAPGGGTEAFF
TRBJ2-5 | TRBV27 | CASSERVGETQYF
TRBJ2-4 | TRBV19 | CASSIGGTGTENIQYF
TRBJ2-2 | TRBV7-9 | CASSFSSANTGELFF
TRBJ2-6 | TRBV30 | CAKDGNGANVLTF
TRBJ2-7 | TRBV5-1 | CASSSVLPTYEQYF
TRBJ2-3 | TRBV3-1/TRBV3-2 | CASSQPGTQYF
TRBJ2-5 | TRBV21-1 | CASSNRRTSGAETQYF
TRBJ2-3 | TRBV27 | CASREEDTQYF
TRBJ2-3 | TRBV5-1 | CASQPGDFRTTDTQYF
TRBJ2-5 | TRBV19 | CASSTPQGETQYF
TRBJ2-2 | TRBV30 | CACRAGGWVPGELFF
TRBJ2-3 | TRBV5-1 | CASSSRQGRRTDTQYF
TRBJ2-3 | TRBV11-1 | CASSLHRVTDTQYF
TRBJ1-5 | TRBV29-1 | CSPRGGPNQPQHF
TRBJ1-2 | TRBV5-1 | CASSPRDRDHGYTF
TRBJ2-3 | TRBV9 | CASSPGTSGGTYTDTQYF
TRBJ2-7 | TRBV7-8 | CASSPDRVYEQYF
TRBJ2-7 | TRBV7-2 | CASSISGGLTYEQYF
TRBJ2-7 | TRBV2 | CASSAGLGTYEQYF
TRBJ2-5 | TRBV10-3 | CAIRASGRRGETQYF
TRBJ2-7 | TRBV11-2 | CASSFSGLGYEQYF
TRBJ2-1 | TRBV7-9 | CASSSWSLPSYNEQFF
TRBJ2-3 | TRBV5-1 | CASSPGQGNTDTQYF
TRBJ1-1 | TRBV5-1 | CASSLNPGGENTEAFF
TRBJ2-2 | TRBV4-2 | CASSRNPGLAVNTGELFF
TRBJ1-5 | TRBV6-5 | CASRTFSNQPQHF
TRBJ2-7 | TRBV6-5 | CASSSSGPYEQYF
TRBJ2-2 | TRBV11-2 | CASSPTGGELFF
TRBJ2-5 | TRBV3-1/TRBV3-2 | CASSPGLAGGQETQYF